This T cell receptor beta chain appears in the sequencing data of a study of T-cell reconstitution after alpha-beta-depleted transplantation in children. Library preparation (for TCRbeta) was performed with unique molecular identifiers. MiXCR, run by TCRdb on the PCR reads, gives a single entry per CDR3 protein. The table includes a few hundred thousand distinct CDR3 sequences, roughly 30% detected once. The CDR3 runs to 16 residues. Germline V gives CDR1 KGHDR, CDR2 SFDVKD. The V end was cut by 0 bases, the J end by 1 base, with 12 bases between. This clonotype was observed a few times. The TCR comes from a boy younger than two with Wiskott-Aldrich syndrome, due to receive a stem cell transplant. This sequence joins TRBV24-1 and TRBJ2-7; the D gene is possibly TRBD1 (6 bases). The sample consisted of PBMCs, taken before TCRalphabeta/CD19-depleted stem cell transplant. CDR3 sequence (DNA): TGTGCCACCAGTGATTTGCTTTGGACAGTGTCCTACGAGCAGTACTTC. It is translated as CATSDLLWTVSYEQYF.